A selection of T cell receptor beta chains follows, all from one sample in a study of T cells in Graves' hyperthyroidism and ophthalmopathy. MiXCR, run by TCRdb on the multiplex PCR reads, gives a single entry per CDR3 protein. The data hold around 660,000 distinct CDR3 sequences, with just under 45% observed a single time. Sample: peripheral blood or thyroid tissue (not recorded which). The receptors were gathered from an adult man with Graves' disease, either hyperthyroidism or ophthalmopathy (not recorded which). Both conserved end residues are part of each CDR3.

v_call	j_call	cdr3_length	cdr3_aa
TRBV7-8	TRBJ2-7	14	CASSLDRQGYEQYF
TRBV29-1	TRBJ1-1	12	CSVEGGRGGAFF
TRBV7-9	TRBJ1-6	17	CASSRRAAQGTGSPLHF
TRBV10-3	TRBJ2-5	15	CAHRASGGLQETQYF
TRBV7-9	TRBJ2-7	13	CASSLATFNEQYF
TRBV5-1	TRBJ1-1	13	CASSLEGTTEAFF
TRBV5-1	TRBJ2-7	13	CASSKVTGDEQYF
TRBV7-9	TRBJ1-1	13	CASIQDMNTEAFF
TRBV2	TRBJ2-1	15	CASSEGQGAYNEQFF
TRBV6-5	TRBJ1-4	15	CASSYPRQGSEKLFF
TRBV2	TRBJ1-1	14	CASAEDRLNTEAFF
TRBV9	TRBJ2-7	14	CASSPRDSFYEQYF
TRBV7-9	TRBJ1-2	14	CASSPPTGNYGYTF
TRBV25-1	TRBJ1-2	15	CASSDAPGVGYGYTF
TRBV7-6	TRBJ2-7	12	CASSPQERPQYF
TRBV9	TRBJ1-6	13	CASSASGRSPLHF
TRBV7-8	TRBJ2-5	10	CASSLQPRDF
TRBV7-8	TRBJ1-5	13	CASSLSRGQPQHF
TRBV19	TRBJ1-5	14	CAPPGGGSHQPQHF
TRBV7-9	TRBJ1-1	15	CASSSPGQPNTEAFF
TRBV2	TRBJ2-5	15	CASSEGTGIQETQYF
TRBV7-9	TRBJ1-5	18	CASSWGTWDRGRHQPQHF
TRBV24-1	TRBJ1-6	16	CATSDPSGDYGSPLHF
TRBV11-2	TRBJ1-2	16	CASSQEGTGGFGGYTF
TRBV7-9	TRBJ1-2	13	CASSEKGNYGYTF
TRBV20-1	TRBJ1-6	14	CSASRSSYNSPLHF
TRBV6-4	TRBJ2-2	13	CASSAFGTGELFF
TRBV24-1	TRBJ1-1	14	CASRDRGGGTEAFF
TRBV7-9	TRBJ2-7	15	CASSWTSGRTYEQYF
TRBV7-8	TRBJ1-1	13	CASSFGVATEAFF
TRBV7-7	TRBJ2-5	13	CASNQLKGETQYF
TRBV9	TRBJ1-5	15	CASSVEPNSNQPQHF
TRBV11-1	TRBJ2-5	16	CASSPPWTGQRETQYF
TRBV2	TRBJ1-2	17	CASSQEWTARSLNGYTF
TRBV2	TRBJ1-5	15	CASRGGTGSNQPQHF
TRBV20-1	TRBJ1-1	14	CSARSTGWDTEAFF
TRBV29-1	TRBJ1-2	16	CSFSPTRQGKGDGYTF
TRBV12-3/TRBV12-4	TRBJ1-2	15	CASSLTSDGNYGYTF
TRBV12-3/TRBV12-4	TRBJ2-5	15	CASSYSQTGGETQYF
TRBV7-9	TRBJ1-6	15	CASSEQGETNSPLHF
TRBV7-9	TRBJ1-2	13	CASSVTGTYSYTF
TRBV7-3	TRBJ2-2	16	CASSLVREGPTGELFF
TRBV7-6	TRBJ1-1	15	CASSHQGPLRAEAFF
TRBV25-1	TRBJ2-5	12	CASGRHQETQYF
TRBV2	TRBJ2-7	12	CASGGGTYEQYF
TRBV24-1	TRBJ1-3	14	CATTKDSSGNTIYF
TRBV20-1	TRBJ1-2	12	CSARDSADGYTF
TRBV20-1	TRBJ1-1	15	CSASAPTQGNTEAFF
TRBV2	TRBJ1-5	15	CASSSGTGGRQPQHF
TRBV12-3/TRBV12-4	TRBJ1-5	15	CASSVYGQGIQPQHF
TRBV7-9	TRBJ1-5	15	CASSLAGFRNQPQHF
TRBV29-1	TRBJ1-2	14	CSVEEPGGRYGYTF
TRBV29-1	TRBJ1-3	16	CSVGLSPARSGNTIYF
TRBV6-6	TRBJ2-7	12	CASESRFYEQYF
TRBV7-8	TRBJ2-2	17	CASSTSGTGVNTGELFF